Below, 4 T cell receptor beta chains from the same sample are listed, as sequenced in a study of T-cell reconstitution after alpha-beta-depleted transplantation in children. Unique molecular identifiers were used in preparing the TCRbeta library. In TCRdb, the PCR reads were re-called with MiXCR into one record per CDR3 protein. The table shows about 420,000 distinct CDR3 sequences, with around 16% occurring only once. This specimen was PBMCs, mostly from graft donor cells, taken 360 days after TCRalphabeta/CD19-depleted stem cell transplant. The receptors shown here come from a boy under two years old who had a stem cell transplant for Wiskott-Aldrich syndrome, so the T cells may come from the graft donor.

V and J are TRBV13 and TRBJ2-1; D unclear. V was pared by 5 bases and J by 4 bases, with 15 bases between. The CDR3 is 15 residues long. The germline V gene has CDR1 PRHDT and CDR2 FYEKMQ (reference sequence). The CDR3 DNA reads as TGTGCCAGCAGCCCTGGACCCACGGCGTACAATGAGCAGTTCTTC. Amino acids: CASSPGPTAYNEQFF.

The V and J genes are TRBV5-1 and TRBJ2-7; 12 bases fit TRBD1. Germline CDR1 and CDR2: SGHRS and YFSETQ. The CDR3 is 16 residues long. J was trimmed by 1 base and V by 2 bases; bases with no gene match: 4. CDR3 in DNA: TGCGCCAGCAGCTTACCGGGACAGGGGGCTTCCTACGAGCAGTACTTC. This encodes CASSLPGQGASYEQYF.

The chain joins TRBV7-2 to TRBJ2-1, with 9 bases identical to TRBD2. V trimming: 3 bases; J trimming: 8 bases; junction bases outside the gene matches: 5. CDR1 is SGHTA, CDR2 FQGNSA, per germline. The CDR3 runs to 14 residues. The chain's CDR3 is CASSLRGTSYEQFF. The CDR3 nucleotides read TGTGCCAGCAGCTTGCGAGGGACTAGCTATGAGCAGTTCTTC.

This clonotype showed up many times. Germline and junction disagree at one end, which may indicate a read error. The chain recombines TRBV6-1 with TRBJ2-2; D could derive from TRBD1 or TRBD2 (5 bases each). The length of the CDR3 is 16 residues. Germline CDR1 and CDR2: MNHNS and SASEGT. CDR3 residues: CASSKPGPGNAGELFF. For the CDR3, the DNA is TGTGCCAGCAGTAAACCGGGGCCAGGGAACGCCGGGGAGCTGTTTTTT.